A single sample gave rise to the 13 T cell receptor beta chains below, sequenced in a study of blood T cells in healthy people across ages. It was with a sample-barcoded 5' primer and a J-beta primer mix that a second PCR of roughly 7 to 11 cycles was run. TCRdb reprocessed the 5' RACE reads via MiXCR and lists one record per CDR3 protein. The repertoire has 1.5 million to 2 million distinct CDR3 sequences, roughly two fifths of them found once; the top ten carry roughly 23%. Input material: blood. These receptors came from a human donor in good health.

CDR3 region: CASSSELRAYEQYF. The CDR3 nucleotides read TGTGCCAGCAGCTCAGAGCTACGGGCCTACGAGCAGTACTTC. The rearrangement uses TRBV7-9 and TRBJ2-7; no firm D call. From germline, CDR1 is SEHNR and CDR2 FQNEAQ (reference sequence). The CDR3 sequence is 14 residues long. The V gene lost 4 bases and the J gene lost 2 bases, with 12 bases spanning the gap.

The chain carries TRBV28 and TRBJ2-4; 10 bases align to TRBD1. The J call may not be correct, given that the DNA end is closer to TRBJ2-7. CDR1 is MDHEN and CDR2 is SYDVKM in the germline V gene. The CDR3 spans 16 residues. The DNA for the CDR3 is TGTGCCAGCAGCCAGTGGTGGGACAGGGGTTCCTACGAGCAGTACTTC. It is translated as CASSQWWDRGSYEQYF.

This clonotype showed up just a few times. The chain joins TRBV28 to TRBJ1-2; D remains unclear. CDR1 and CDR2 (germline): MDHEN, SYDVKM. V shed 3 bases and J shed 4 bases, with 12 bases lying between them. The CDR3 is 14 amino acids. CDR3 coding DNA: TGTGCCAGCAGTTTCCAAGGTCTCGTCTATGGCTACACCTTC. This codes for CASSFQGLVYGYTF.

This rearrangement joins TRBV29-1 to TRBJ2-7, with a weak D call TRBD1 (6 bases). The V end lost 5 bases, the J end lost 0 bases, and 14 bases lay between the germline ends. This CDR3 is 14 amino acids long. The germline V gene has CDR1 SQVTM and CDR2 ANQGSEA. Here the CDR3 reads CSVTAGDSSYEQYF. DNA of the CDR3: TGCAGCGTTACAGCAGGGGATAGCTCCTACGAGCAGTACTTC.

This clonotype was detected a few times. V is TRBV6-5 and J is TRBJ1-6; tentatively, D is TRBD1 (5 bases). The CDR3 is 16 residues long. CDR1 is MNHEY, CDR2 SVGAGI, per germline. V lost 1 base, J lost 8 bases, and 15 bases lay in between. For the CDR3, the DNA is TGTGCCAGCAGTTACTTGGGGACCGAACGATATTCACCCCTCCACTTT. The encoded protein is CASSYLGTERYSPLHF.

This clonotype turned up a few times. The chain uses TRBV4-3 and TRBJ1-6; D is uncertain. Germline V CDR1 and CDR2: LGHNA, YSLEER. V dropped 0 bases and J dropped 6 bases, with 12 bases sitting between them. The length of the CDR3 is 16 residues. The CDR3 region has the DNA TGCGCCAGCAGCCAAGATTATTTACAGCTTAATTCACCCCTCCACTTT. Translation: CASSQDYLQLNSPLHF.

V and J are TRBV12-3 or TRBV12-4 and TRBJ1-1; D unresolved. There are 13 residues in the CDR3. The V end lost 4 bases, the J end lost 4 bases, and 10 bases lay between the germline ends. The CDR3 region has the DNA TGTGCCAGCAGTTACCCACGGGTCACTGAAGCTTTCTTT. This gives the protein CASSYPRVTEAFF.

This clonotype was detected only a few times. The chain joins TRBV2 to TRBJ2-7; D may be TRBD1 or TRBD2 (6 bases each). The CDR3 totals 13 residues. Germline V gene data show CDR1 as SNHLY and CDR2 as FYNNEI. Trimming pared 8 bases from V and 2 bases from J, leaving 13 bases between. The CDR3 loop is CASGDGGTYEQYF. Written as DNA, the CDR3 is TGTGCCAGCGGGGACGGGGGCACCTACGAGCAGTACTTC.

This clonotype came up a few times. This rearrangement joins TRBV7-6 to TRBJ2-1, with 7 nucleotides matching TRBD1. The CDR3 is 12 residues long. Germline loops: CDR1 SGHVS, CDR2 FNYEAQ. V lost 7 bases and J lost 9; bases outside the gene matches: 6. CDR3 nucleotide sequence: TGTGCCAGCACCACAGGGGACGGTGAGCAGTTCTTC. Translating it yields CASTTGDGEQFF.

On this clonotype itself: At one boundary the junction diverges from the germline segment, which might be a read error. The CDR3 nucleotides are TGTGCCAGCAGTTTACCCACAGCCGGACGTCACTTC. Translated, it gives CASSLPTAGRHF. The rearrangement joins TRBV12-3 or TRBV12-4 to TRBJ1-2; no clear D. The CDR3 runs 12 residues.

The CDR3 sequence is CASSFGAGVGEQYF. CDR3 nucleotide sequence: TGTGCCAGCAGTTTTGGGGCAGGGGTTGGGGAGCAGTACTTC. The V gene is TRBV27, the J gene TRBJ2-7, with TRBD1 as a possible D gene (6 bases). Germline CDR1 is MNHEY and CDR2 is SMNVEV (reference sequence). CDR3 length equals 14 residues. V lost 3 bases and J 7 bases, leaving 16 bases between the germline ends.

The rearrangement links TRBV7-3 to TRBJ1-2, with no clear D. V was clipped by 2 bases and J by 4 bases, with 14 bases between them. CDR1 and CDR2 from the germline V gene are SGHTA and FQGTGA. The CDR3 totals 15 residues. The CDR3 reads CASSLEGIPIYGYTF. In nucleotides, the CDR3 is TGTGCCAGCAGCTTAGAAGGGATTCCCATCTATGGCTACACCTTC.

The chain recombines TRBV3-1 with TRBJ2-7; D is ambiguous. Trimming cost V 1 base and J 4 bases, with 23 bases left between them. The CDR3 spans 18 residues. Germline-derived CDR1 and CDR2 are LGHDT and YNNKEL (reference sequence). The CDR3 is CASSQVGNEPPGIYEQYF. The DNA for the CDR3 is TGTGCCAGCAGCCAAGTGGGCAACGAGCCGCCTGGAATATACGAGCAGTACTTC.